One sample yielded the 24 T cell receptor beta chains listed below, sequenced in a study of blood T cell repertoires in COVID-19. Using immunoSEQ multiplex PCR, the repertoire was profiled, and TCRdb retains in-frame clones only, with some absent. The table has 100,000 to 150,000 clones, about 77% seen once. Sequencing was done on a sample of peripheral blood. The source of these receptors is a human donor in a cohort sampled during active COVID-19.

The J gene is TRBJ2-1, the V gene TRBV28; TRBD2 is a possible D gene (5 bases). Looked up from germline, CDR1 is MDHEN and CDR2 is SYDVKM. The CDR3 is made up of 19 amino acids. Trimming shortened V by 4 bases and J by 6 bases, and 28 bases separated the two germline ends. The CDR3 loop is CASSSPGVVATTSGNEQFF. The CDR3 DNA sequence: TGTGCCAGCAGTTCCCCCGGGGTAGTAGCGACCACTTCGGGCAATGAGCAGTTCTTC. Variable domain in full (rest from reference TRBV28 and TRBJ2-1): DVKVTQSSRYLVKRTGEKVFLECVQDMDHENMFWYRQDPGLGLRLIYFSYDVKMKEKGDIPEGYSVSREKKERFSLILESASTNQTSMYLCASSSPGVVATTSGNEQFFGPGTRLTVL.

This clone was picked up one time. This chain uses TRBV30 with TRBJ1-5; no reliable D call. Trimming stripped 0 bases from V and 7 bases from J, with 10 bases between. Germline V lookup: CDR1 GTSNPN, CDR2 SVGIG (reference sequence). CDR3 length: 13 residues. This CDR3 is CAWSVREGQPQHF. CDR3 nucleotides: TGTGCCTGGAGTGTACGGGAGGGACAGCCCCAGCATTTT.

The chain recombines TRBV7-2 with TRBJ2-7; 9 bases align to TRBD2. Germline V gives CDR1 SGHTA, CDR2 FQGNSA. The junction had 9 bases not matched to a gene; V was cut back by 2 bases and J by 4 bases. The CDR3 has 16 residues. DNA of the CDR3: TGTGCCAGCAGCTTATCCCCCGGGACTAGCAGTTACGAGCAGTACTTC. This translates into CASSLSPGTSSYEQYF. The variable domain in full, with the rest retrieved from reference TRBV7-2 and TRBJ2-7, is GAGVSQSPSNKVTEKGKDVELRCDPISGHTALYWYRQSLGQGLEFLIYFQGNSAPDKSGLPSDRFSAERTGGSVSTLTIQRTQQEDSAVYLCASSLSPGTSSYEQYFGPGTRLTVT.

The genes are TRBV9 and TRBJ1-4; 9 bases are a match to TRBD1. The length of the CDR3 is 13 residues. Trimming at V came to 4 bases and at J to 7 bases, leaving 2 bases not matched to a gene. The germline CDR1 and CDR2 sequences are SGDLS and YYNGEE. CDR3 nucleotides: TGTGCCAGCAGCCGGGACAGGGCTGAAAAACTGTTTTTT. This gives the protein CASSRDRAEKLFF.

This clone was detected many times. This sequence joins TRBV7-2 and TRBJ1-4; D gene uncertain. This CDR3 region has 12 residues. CDR1 is SGHTA and CDR2 is FQGNSA in the germline V gene. The germline V and J ends were trimmed by 5 bases and 4 bases, with 5 bases remaining between them. CDR3 nucleotide sequence: TGTGCCAGCAGCCGCTATAATGAAAAACTGTTTTTT. Its translation: CASSRYNEKLFF. Full variable domain (missing parts from reference TRBV7-2 and TRBJ1-4): GAGVSQSPSNKVTEKGKDVELRCDPISGHTALYWYRQSLGQGLEFLIYFQGNSAPDKSGLPSDRFSAERTGGSVSTLTIQRTQQEDSAVYLCASSRYNEKLFFGSGTQLSVL.

The gene calls are TRBV28 and TRBJ2-1; D may be TRBD2 (6 bases). The V gene's germline CDR1 is MDHEN and CDR2 SYDVKM. V was trimmed by 3 bases and J by 8 bases, leaving 20 bases between them. The CDR3 length is 16 residues. Written as DNA, the CDR3 is TGTGCCAGCAGTTTCGCGGGGTCTCAAGTGGGAGATGAGCAGTTCTTC. This gives the protein CASSFAGSQVGDEQFF.

A few counts support this clone. V gene TRBV10-3 combines with J gene TRBJ1-2, with TRBD1 identical over 11 bases. The V gene's germline CDR1 is ENHRY and CDR2 SYGVKD. V trimming: 4 bases; J trimming: 7 bases; junction bases outside the gene matches: 8. The CDR3 totals 15 residues. The CDR3 region is CAISGGQGALSGYTF. CDR3 coding DNA: TGTGCCATCAGTGGAGGACAGGGGGCACTTAGTGGCTACACCTTC.

This clone was seen a few times. The rearrangement uses TRBV2 and TRBJ1-1; possibly TRBD1 for D (6 bases). Germline values: CDR1 SNHLY, CDR2 FYNNEI. The CDR3 loop spans 14 amino acids. The V and J ends lost 7 bases and 4 bases respectively, with 16 bases between them. The CDR3: CASTPSGGGTEAFF. The CDR3 nucleotides read TGTGCCAGCACGCCGTCGGGAGGGGGCACTGAAGCTTTCTTT.

The chain has TRBV5-1 and TRBJ1-1; 8 bases map to TRBD1. The CDR3 totals 13 residues. After removal of 2 bases from V and 5 bases from J, the junction contained 2 bases not matched to a gene. CDR1 SGHRS and CDR2 YFSETQ come from the germline V gene. The chain's CDR3 is CASSLQGGTEAFF. For the CDR3, the DNA is TGCGCCAGCAGCTTACAGGGGGGGACTGAAGCTTTCTTT.

The chain has TRBV19 and TRBJ2-5, with 14 bases that match TRBD2. Per germline, CDR1 LNHDA and CDR2 SQIVND (reference sequence). The CDR3 totals 16 residues. Trimming took 9 bases from V and 2 from J; bases not matched to a gene: 8. CDR3 nucleotide sequence: TGTGCCAGCGGACTAGCGGGAGGACTCCTACAAGAGACCCAGTACTTC. This codes for CASGLAGGLLQETQYF.

The chain recombines TRBV7-9 with TRBJ2-7, with 7 bases aligning to TRBD1. The CDR3 has 15 residues. After removal of 4 bases from V and 0 bases from J, the junction contained 6 bases not matched to a gene. Germline loops: CDR1 SEHNR, CDR2 FQNEAQ (reference sequence). The CDR3 is CASSYGQASSYEQYF. The DNA for the CDR3 is TGTGCCAGCAGCTACGGACAGGCCAGCTCCTACGAGCAGTACTTC.

This clone was recorded once. This rearrangement joins TRBV7-9 to TRBJ2-3; TRBD2 agrees at 8 bases. The CDR3 has 15 amino acids. V was clipped by 5 bases and J by 2 bases; unmatched bases: 6. CDR1 and CDR2 (germline): SEHNR, FQNEAQ (reference sequence). The DNA for the CDR3 is TGTGCCAGCAGCGCACTAGCGGCTTTCACAGATACGCAGTATTTT. It encodes CASSALAAFTDTQYF.

This sequence joins TRBV6-5 and TRBJ1-1; 8 bases match TRBD1. Germline CDR1 is MNHEY and CDR2 is SVGAGI. This CDR3 is 14 amino acids long. Germline trimming cut 2 bases from V and 5 bases from J; bases unmatched to any gene: 4. CDR3 sequence reads: CASSYIGQGTEAFF. The CDR3 region has the DNA TGTGCCAGCAGTTACATCGGACAGGGTACTGAAGCTTTCTTT.

The chain couples TRBV7-9 to TRBJ2-2; a possible D gene is TRBD2 (6 bases). This CDR3 comprises 18 residues. CDR1 SEHNR and CDR2 FQNEAQ come from the germline V gene (reference sequence). Trimming shortened V by 3 bases and J by 4 bases, and 21 bases separated the two germline ends. The chain's CDR3 is CASSFIFGMDYITGELFF. The CDR3 DNA sequence: TGTGCCAGCAGCTTTATATTCGGCATGGACTATATCACCGGGGAGCTGTTTTTT.

The chain joins TRBV27 to TRBJ2-7; TRBD1 aligns across 7 bases. CDR3 length equals 15 residues. Germline V gene lookup returns CDR1 MNHEY and CDR2 SMNVEV (reference sequence). The junction had 11 bases not matched to a gene; V was cut back by 3 bases and J by 6 bases. CDR3 residues: CASSFLQGTWLEQYF. For the CDR3, the DNA is TGTGCCAGCAGTTTTCTACAGGGGACCTGGCTCGAGCAGTACTTC.

This clone showed up just once. The genes are TRBV10-3 and TRBJ1-3; 7 bases fit TRBD1. V shed 3 bases and J 4 bases; nucleotides not matched to a gene: 18. CDR3 size: 19 residues. Germline V gives CDR1 ENHRY, CDR2 SYGVKD. CDR3 bases: TGTGCCATCAGTGAAAATCTTGGGACAGCTCTTGTTAAAGGAAACACCATATATTTT. Protein product: CAISENLGTALVKGNTIYF.

The rearrangement joins TRBV6-6 to TRBJ1-5, with D hard to call. Germline V gene sequence: CDR1 MNHNY, CDR2 SVGAGI (reference sequence). The CDR3 covers 12 residues. With 4 bases removed from V and 6 bases from J, the gap between germline ends came to 7 bases. CDR3 sequence reads: CASSFQAQPQHF. The CDR3 nucleotides are TGTGCCAGCAGTTTCCAGGCTCAGCCCCAGCATTTT.

J is TRBJ2-2 and V is TRBV9; possible D gene TRBD1, 5 bases. The CDR3 is 15 residues long. V lost 0 bases to trimming and J lost 4 bases, with 10 bases between them. Germline V gives CDR1 SGDLS, CDR2 YYNGEE. CDR3 coding DNA: TGTGCCAGCAGCGTAGGTACAGGATTCACCGGGGAGCTGTTTTTT. It translates to CASSVGTGFTGELFF.

V gene TRBV5-6 combines with J gene TRBJ1-1, with 9 bases identical to TRBD1. V lost 4 bases to trimming and J lost 8 bases; unmatched junction nucleotides: 9. The length of the CDR3 is 14 residues. Germline assignment: CDR1 SGHDT and CDR2 YYEEEE. CDR3 loop: CASSLPGQGSEAFF. As DNA, the CDR3 is TGTGCCAGCAGCCTCCCGGGACAGGGCTCGGAAGCTTTCTTT.

The chain combines TRBV7-2 with TRBJ2-1, with 11 bases identical to TRBD2. Germline loops: CDR1 SGHTA, CDR2 FQGNSA. The CDR3 is 15 amino acids. The junction had 5 bases not matched to a gene; V was cut back by 4 bases and J by 6 bases. The CDR3 region has the DNA TGTGCCAGCAGCTCCAGGACTAGCGGGCCCAATGAGCAGTTCTTC. It is translated as CASSSRTSGPNEQFF.

The V gene is TRBV4-3, the J gene TRBJ1-2; D remains unclear. The CDR3 length is 13 residues. Germline V gene data show CDR1 as LGHNA and CDR2 as YSLEER. Between the trimmed V and J ends, which lost 4 bases and 2 bases, there was a span of 8 bases. CDR3: CASSPSENYGYTF. In DNA form, the CDR3 reads TGCGCCAGCAGCCCATCGGAGAACTATGGCTACACCTTC.

As concerns this clone: At one of its ends the junction is not consistent with the germline gene, which may arise from a read error. The chain uses TRBV2 and TRBJ1-4; a possible D gene is TRBD1 (6 bases). The CDR3 has 15 residues. Germline CDR1 and CDR2: SNHLY and FYNNEI. CDR3: CASSEAGAPNEKLFF. The CDR3 region has the DNA TGTGCCAGCAGCGAAGCAGGGGCGCCTAATGAAAAACTGTTTTTT.

The CDR3 sequence is CASSLDRRAYEQYF. The CDR3 DNA reads as TGTGCCAGCTCCCTTGACAGGAGAGCCTACGAGCAGTACTTC. The rearrangement links TRBV18 to TRBJ2-7, with D maybe TRBD1 (6 bases). V lost 6 bases and J 2 bases, leaving 14 bases between the germline ends. This CDR3 contains 14 residues. Germline V CDR1 and CDR2: KGHSH, LQKENI.

The chain links TRBV19 to TRBJ2-1; tentative D call: TRBD1 (6 bases). With 4 bases removed from V and 10 bases from J, the gap between germline ends came to 14 bases. Germline CDR1 reads LNHDA; CDR2 reads SQIVND (reference sequence). The CDR3 spans 13 residues. The CDR3 sequence is CASSNRASKEQFF. The CDR3 nucleotides are TGTGCCAGTAGTAACAGGGCAAGCAAGGAGCAGTTCTTC.